These 2 T cell receptor beta chains came from one sample sequenced in a study of T cell responses to AZD1222 COVID-19 vaccine. Clones were read by immunoSEQ multiplex PCR, and TCRdb kept only the in-frame ones, dropping some. Of over 65,000 clones listed, 78% are singletons. This specimen consisted of peripheral blood, obtained on day 0 of AZD1222 vaccination. All receptors come from an adult in good health.

This clone has a handful of counts. The chain carries TRBV12-3 or TRBV12-4 and TRBJ2-7, with 8 bases matching TRBD1. This CDR3 is built from 12 residues. V shed 2 bases, J shed 13 bases, and the junction held 7 bases outside the gene matches. CDR3 nucleotide sequence: TGTGCCAGCAGTTTAAGGACAGGGCCCATTTACTTC. This sequence encodes CASSLRTGPIYF.

Ten or more counts support this clone. The CDR3 is CASSLGQNYGYTF. The CDR3 region has the DNA TGTGCCAGCAGCTTGGGACAGAACTATGGCTACACCTTC. V gene TRBV5-4 combines with J gene TRBJ1-2, with a weak D call TRBD1 (5 bases). Germline values: CDR1 SGHNT, CDR2 YYREEE (reference sequence). The germline V and J ends were trimmed by 0 bases and 2 bases, with 5 bases remaining between them. This CDR3 region has 13 residues.